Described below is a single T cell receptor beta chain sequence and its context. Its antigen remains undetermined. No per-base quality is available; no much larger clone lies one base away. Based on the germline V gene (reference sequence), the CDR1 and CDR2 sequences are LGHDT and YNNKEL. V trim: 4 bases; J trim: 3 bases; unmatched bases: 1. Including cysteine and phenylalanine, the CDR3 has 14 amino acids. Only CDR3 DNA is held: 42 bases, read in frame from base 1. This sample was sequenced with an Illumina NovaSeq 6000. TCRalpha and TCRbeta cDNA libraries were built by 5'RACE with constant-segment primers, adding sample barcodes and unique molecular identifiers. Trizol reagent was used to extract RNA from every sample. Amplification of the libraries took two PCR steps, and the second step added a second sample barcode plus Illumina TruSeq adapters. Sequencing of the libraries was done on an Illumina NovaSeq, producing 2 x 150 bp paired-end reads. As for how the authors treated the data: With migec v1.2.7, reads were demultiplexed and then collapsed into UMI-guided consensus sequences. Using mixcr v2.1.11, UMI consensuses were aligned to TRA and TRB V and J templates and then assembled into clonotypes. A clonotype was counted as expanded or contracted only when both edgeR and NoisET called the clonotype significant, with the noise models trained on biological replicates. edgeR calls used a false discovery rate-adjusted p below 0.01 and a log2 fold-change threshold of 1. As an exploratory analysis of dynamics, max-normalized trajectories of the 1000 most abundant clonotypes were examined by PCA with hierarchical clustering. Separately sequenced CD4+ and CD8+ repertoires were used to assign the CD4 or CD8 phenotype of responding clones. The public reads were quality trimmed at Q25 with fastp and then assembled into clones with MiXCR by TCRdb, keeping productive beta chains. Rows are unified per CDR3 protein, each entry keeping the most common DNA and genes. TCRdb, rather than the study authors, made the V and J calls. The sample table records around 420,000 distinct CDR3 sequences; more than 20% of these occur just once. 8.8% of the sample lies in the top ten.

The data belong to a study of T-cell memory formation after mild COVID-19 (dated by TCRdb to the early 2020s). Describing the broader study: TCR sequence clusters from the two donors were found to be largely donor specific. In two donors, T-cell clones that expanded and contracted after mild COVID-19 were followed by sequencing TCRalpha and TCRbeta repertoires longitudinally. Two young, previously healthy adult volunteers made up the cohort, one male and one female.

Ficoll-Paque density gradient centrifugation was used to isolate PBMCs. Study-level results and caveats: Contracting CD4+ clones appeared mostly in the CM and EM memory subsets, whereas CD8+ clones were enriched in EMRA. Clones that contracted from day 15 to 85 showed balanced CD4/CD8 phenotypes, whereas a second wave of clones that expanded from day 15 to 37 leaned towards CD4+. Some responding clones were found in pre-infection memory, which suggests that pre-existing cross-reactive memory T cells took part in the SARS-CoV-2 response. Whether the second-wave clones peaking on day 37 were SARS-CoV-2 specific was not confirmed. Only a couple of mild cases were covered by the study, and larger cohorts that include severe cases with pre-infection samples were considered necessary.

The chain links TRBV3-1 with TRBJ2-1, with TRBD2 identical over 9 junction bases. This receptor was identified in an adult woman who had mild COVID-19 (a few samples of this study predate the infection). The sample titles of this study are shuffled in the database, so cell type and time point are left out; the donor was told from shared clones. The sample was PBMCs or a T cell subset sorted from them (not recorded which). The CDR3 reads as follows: CASSRAGGYNEQFF. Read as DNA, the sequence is TGTGCCAGCAGCCGAGCGGGGGGCTACAATGAGCAGTTCTTC.